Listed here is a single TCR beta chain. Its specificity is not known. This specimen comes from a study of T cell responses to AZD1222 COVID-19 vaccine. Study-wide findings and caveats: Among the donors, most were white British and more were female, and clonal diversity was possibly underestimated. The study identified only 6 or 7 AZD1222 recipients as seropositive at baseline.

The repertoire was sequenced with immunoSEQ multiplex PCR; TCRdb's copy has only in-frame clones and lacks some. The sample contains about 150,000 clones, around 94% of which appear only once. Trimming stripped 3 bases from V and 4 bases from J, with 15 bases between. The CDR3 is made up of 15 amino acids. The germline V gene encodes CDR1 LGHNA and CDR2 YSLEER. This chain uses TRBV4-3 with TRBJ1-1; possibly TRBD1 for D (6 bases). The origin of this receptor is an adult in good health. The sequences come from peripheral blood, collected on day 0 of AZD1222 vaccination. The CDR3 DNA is TGCGCCAGCAGCCACGTTCTGGGGGCGGGCACTGAAGCTTTCTTT. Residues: CASSHVLGAGTEAFF.